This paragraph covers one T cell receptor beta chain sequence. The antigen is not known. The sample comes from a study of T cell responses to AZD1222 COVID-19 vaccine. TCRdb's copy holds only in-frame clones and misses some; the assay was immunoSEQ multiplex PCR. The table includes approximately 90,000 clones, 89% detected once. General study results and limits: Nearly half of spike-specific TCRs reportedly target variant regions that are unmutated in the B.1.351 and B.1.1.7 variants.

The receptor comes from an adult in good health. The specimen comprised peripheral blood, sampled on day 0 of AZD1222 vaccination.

The CDR3 reads CASRDRDSVYGYTF. CDR3 bases: TGTGCCAGCCGAGACAGGGATTCAGTCTATGGCTACACCTTC. The chain recombines TRBV27 with TRBJ1-2, with 7 bases that match TRBD1. The junction had 10 bases not matched to a gene; V was cut back by 8 bases and J by 4 bases. From germline, CDR1 is MNHEY and CDR2 SMNVEV (reference sequence). This CDR3 has 14 amino acids.